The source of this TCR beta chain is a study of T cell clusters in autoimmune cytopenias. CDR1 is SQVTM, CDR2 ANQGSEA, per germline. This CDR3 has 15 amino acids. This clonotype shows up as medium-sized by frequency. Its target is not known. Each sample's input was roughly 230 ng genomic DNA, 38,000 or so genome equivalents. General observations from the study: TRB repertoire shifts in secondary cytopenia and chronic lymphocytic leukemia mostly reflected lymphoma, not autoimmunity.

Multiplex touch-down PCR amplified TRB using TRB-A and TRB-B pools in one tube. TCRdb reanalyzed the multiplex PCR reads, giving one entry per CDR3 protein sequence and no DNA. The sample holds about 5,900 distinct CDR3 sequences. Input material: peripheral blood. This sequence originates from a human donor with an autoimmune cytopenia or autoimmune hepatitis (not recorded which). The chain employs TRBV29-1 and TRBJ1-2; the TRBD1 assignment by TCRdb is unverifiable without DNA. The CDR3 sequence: CSVQNRGLSNYGYTF.